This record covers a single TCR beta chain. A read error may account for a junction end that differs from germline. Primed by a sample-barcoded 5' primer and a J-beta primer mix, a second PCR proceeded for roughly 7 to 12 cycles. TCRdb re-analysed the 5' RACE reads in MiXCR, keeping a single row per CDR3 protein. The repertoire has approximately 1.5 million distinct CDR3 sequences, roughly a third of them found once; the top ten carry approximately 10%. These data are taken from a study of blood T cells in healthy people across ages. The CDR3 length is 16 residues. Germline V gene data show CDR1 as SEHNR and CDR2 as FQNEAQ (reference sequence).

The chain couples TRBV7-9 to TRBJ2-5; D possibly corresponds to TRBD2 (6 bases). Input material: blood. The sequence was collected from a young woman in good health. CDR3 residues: CTSSHRDSRYRETQYF. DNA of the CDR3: TGTACCAGCAGCCACCGGGACTCGAGGTATCGGGAGACCCAGTACTTC.